A single count supports the clone carrying this T cell receptor (beta chain). The antigen is undetermined. The same CDR3 arises from other DNA sequences in this sample as well. Some 28,000 T cell genomes (approximately 0.2 ug DNA) went into each sorted-subset replicate. Using immunoSEQ multiplex PCR, the repertoire was profiled, and TCRdb retains in-frame clones only, with some absent. The data hold 2 million to 3 million clones, with 80% to 95% observed a single time. With 1 base removed from V and 4 bases from J, the gap between germline ends came to 5 bases. CDR3 length equals 11 residues. CDR1 and CDR2 (germline): DFQATT, SNEGSKA (reference sequence). These data belong to a study of shared clonotypes between healthy human individuals. General study findings and limits: Clonotypes not shared had lower generation probabilities than those common to all four donors. In this cohort, only blood was sampled, and tissue repertoires likely differ.

The clonotype comes from a man between 18 and 35 years old in good health. Some clones in this sample may be carry-over from other donors' samples. This chain links TRBV20-1 with TRBJ2-7; D unclear. The sample consisted of naive CD4+ T cells from PBMCs. Noted subset: CD45RA+ positively selected. In DNA, the CDR3 is TGCAGTGCTAGAGGTAATTACGAGCAGTACTTC. Translating gives CSARGNYEQYF.